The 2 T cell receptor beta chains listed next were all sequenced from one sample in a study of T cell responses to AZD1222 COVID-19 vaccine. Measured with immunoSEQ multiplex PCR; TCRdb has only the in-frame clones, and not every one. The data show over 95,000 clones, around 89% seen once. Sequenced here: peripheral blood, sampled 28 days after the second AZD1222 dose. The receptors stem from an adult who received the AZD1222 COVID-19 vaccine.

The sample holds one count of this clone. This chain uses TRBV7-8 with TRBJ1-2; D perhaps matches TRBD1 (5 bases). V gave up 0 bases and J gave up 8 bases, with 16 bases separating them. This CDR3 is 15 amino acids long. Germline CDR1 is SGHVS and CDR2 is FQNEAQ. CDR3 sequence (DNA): TGTGCCAGCAGCTTAGCGGGAGACAGACTTCCCGGCTACACCTTC. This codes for CASSLAGDRLPGYTF.

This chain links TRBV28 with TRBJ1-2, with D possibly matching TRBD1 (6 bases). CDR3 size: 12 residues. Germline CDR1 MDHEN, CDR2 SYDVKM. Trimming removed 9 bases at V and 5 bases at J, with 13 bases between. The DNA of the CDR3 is TGTGCCAGTTTGGACAGAGTTTATGGCTACACCTTC. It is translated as CASLDRVYGYTF.